This paragraph reports one TCR beta chain. Germline V gene sequence: CDR1 MNHNS, CDR2 SASEGT. This CDR3 has 12 amino acids. V lost 1 base and J lost 5, with 3 bases in between. This sample is drawn from a study of blood T cell repertoires in COVID-19. Study-level background: Acute-phase and convalescent COVID-19 samples originated in the United States, Italy and Spain. PBMCs, B-cell-depleted T cells, or T cells provided the cDNA or gDNA that made up the material.

Patients at the Seattle site were enrolled during active infection and followed longitudinally. Original data processing: Estimation of nucleated cell counts relied on the amplification of reference gene primers. Some clones are missing from TCRdb's copy, which holds only in-frame ones; the method was immunoSEQ multiplex PCR. The V and J calls and clone size come from that table; D and trimming were worked out from the DNA. The sample gives 200,000 to 250,000 clones, more than 80% of which show up once; roughly 1.2% is in the top ten. Sequences were obtained from peripheral blood. The sequence was collected from a woman in her twenties or thirties with COVID-19, enrolled during active disease. J is TRBJ1-3 and V is TRBV6-1; no clear D gene. The CDR3 DNA is TGTGCCAGCAGTGAAGTCAGAAACACCATATATTTT. Amino acid sequence: CASSEVRNTIYF.